This T cell receptor beta chain emerged from a study of shared clonotypes between healthy human individuals. Study-wide findings and caveats: The authors expected sequencing depth to affect clonotype sharing among donors.

Assay: immunoSEQ multiplex PCR; the TCRdb copy retains only in-frame clones and omits some. The table has roughly 2.1 million clones, about 92% seen once. Trimming shortened V by 4 bases and J by 7 bases, and 14 bases separated the two germline ends. The CDR3 totals 13 residues. Germline CDR1 is PRHDT and CDR2 is FYEKMQ (reference sequence). It was CD45RO-negative cells, positively selected for CCR7, that made up naive CD8 cells, with terminally differentiated effector memory CD45RA+ cells excluded. As to this clone: No antigen is known for it.

The sequenced sample was naive CD8+ T cells from PBMCs. The chain uses TRBV13 and TRBJ2-7; D perhaps matches TRBD2 (6 bases). The origin of this receptor is a man aged 18 to 30 in good health. Some clones in this sample may be carry-over from other donors' samples. As DNA, the CDR3 is TGTGCCAGCAGCTCCCGGGACTTTACTGAGCAGTACTTC. It translates to CASSSRDFTEQYF. The whole variable domain, filled in from reference TRBV13 and TRBJ2-7, reads AAGVIQSPRHLIKEKRETATLKCYPIPRHDTVYWYQQGPGQDPQFLISFYEKMQSDKGSIPDRFSAQQFSDYHSELNMSSLELGDSALYFCASSSRDFTEQYFGPGTRLTVT.